Reported below is one TCR beta chain. This clone was detected a few times. It has no known antigen specificity. No base qualities exist here, and no much larger clone lies one base off it. Taken from cysteine to phenylalanine, the CDR3 has 20 residues. CDR3 DNA only is kept here, 60 bases in frame from base 1. The germline V end is reduced by 3 bases and the J end by 5 bases; junction bases left unmatched: 16. Taken from the germline V gene (reference sequence), the CDR1 and CDR2 loops are LNHDA and SQIVND. This record belongs to a study of blood T cell repertoires in COVID-19 (dated by TCRdb to the early 2020s). For context, the study as a whole: Samples from collaborators originated in the United States, Italy and Spain and spanned both the acute and convalescent phases of COVID-19. Where available, HLA class I and class II types were obtained from metadata supplied by the sample provider rather than from assay-based typing. The material from the prospective study consisted of cDNA or gDNA derived from T cells, B-cell-depleted T cells, or PBMCs. The repertoires were released in a freely available public database meant as a resource for research on the immune response to SARS-CoV-2. Samples were obtained from the ongoing ImmuneRACE study (first 160 participants) and from over a thousand subjects provided by 6 global collaborators. The sample metadata nearly always contained a de-identified subject ID, COVID-19 status, age in years and sex. Deeply sampled blood TCRbeta repertoires from subjects exposed to, actively infected with, or recovered from COVID-19 were included in the dataset. Summary of the overall study and its limitations: The quantity of clinical and demographic metadata differed by source and by participant and was supplied without curation.

Whole blood was collected in K2EDTA tubes by collaborating institutions according to the institutions' own protocols. Collaborator samples were shipped for TCRbeta analysis as frozen whole blood, isolated PBMCs, or DNA extracted from either sample type. TCRbeta CDR3 regions were amplified from genomic DNA by means of the immunoSEQ Assay, a bias-controlled multiplex PCR. On the authors' methods: The number of nucleated cells in each sample was estimated by amplification of reference gene primers within the assay. To quantify the absolute abundance of each unique TCRbeta CDR3 rearrangement, sequence reads were collapsed and filtered. Productive Simpson clonality was computed per sample as the square root of Simpson's diversity index over productive rearrangements. Drawn from immuneACCESS, this table holds only the in-frame rearrangements with V and J called that TCRdb kept. Clones are partly lost; checked studies trace under half to an unresolved V gene and leave the rest unexplained. V, J and clone size are taken as reported in that table, and D and trimming were inferred from the DNA itself. The sample profile shows about 210,000 clones; roughly nine tenths of them were found once. The top ten constitute 0.75% to 0.9% of the sample.

Source material: peripheral blood. The sequence derives from a woman between 65 and 79 years old with acute or convalescent COVID-19. The sequence is built from TRBV19 and TRBJ2-2; 12 junctional bases match TRBD2. The nucleotide sequence is given as TGTGCCAGTAGTATGAGGGTTTTAATCGGACTAGCGGGGAAGACCGGGGAGCTGTTTTTT. This gives the protein CASSMRVLIGLAGKTGELFF.